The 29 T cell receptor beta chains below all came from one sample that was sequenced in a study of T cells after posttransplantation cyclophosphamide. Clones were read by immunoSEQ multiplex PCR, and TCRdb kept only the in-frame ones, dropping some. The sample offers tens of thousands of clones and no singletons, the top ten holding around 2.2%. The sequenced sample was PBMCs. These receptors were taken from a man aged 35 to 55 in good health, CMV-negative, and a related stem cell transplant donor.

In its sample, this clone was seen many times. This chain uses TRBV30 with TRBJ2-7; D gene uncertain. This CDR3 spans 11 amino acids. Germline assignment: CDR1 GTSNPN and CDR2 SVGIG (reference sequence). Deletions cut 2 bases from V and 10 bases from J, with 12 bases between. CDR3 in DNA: TGTGCCTGGAGTTATATCGGAGACCAGTACTTC. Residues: CAWSYIGDQYF. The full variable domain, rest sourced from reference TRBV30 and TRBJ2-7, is SQTIHQWPATLVQPVGSPLSLECTVEGTSNPNLYWYRQAAGRGLQLLFYSVGIGQISSEVPQNLSASRPQDRQFILSSKKLLLSDSGFYLCAWSYIGDQYFGPGTRLTVT.

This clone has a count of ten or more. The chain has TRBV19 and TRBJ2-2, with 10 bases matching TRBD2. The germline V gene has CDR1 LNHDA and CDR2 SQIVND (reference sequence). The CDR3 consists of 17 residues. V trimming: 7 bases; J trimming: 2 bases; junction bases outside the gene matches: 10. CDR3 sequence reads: CASTGVSGRTNTGELFF. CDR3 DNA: TGTGCCAGTACCGGGGTTAGCGGGAGGACAAACACCGGGGAGCTGTTTTTT.

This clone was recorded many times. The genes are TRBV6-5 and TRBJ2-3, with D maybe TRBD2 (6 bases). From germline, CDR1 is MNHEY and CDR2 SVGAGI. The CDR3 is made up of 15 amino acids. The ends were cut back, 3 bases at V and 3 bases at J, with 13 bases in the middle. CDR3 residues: CASSYQGLRTDTQYF. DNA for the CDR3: TGTGCCAGCAGTTATCAAGGACTAAGGACAGATACGCAGTATTTT.

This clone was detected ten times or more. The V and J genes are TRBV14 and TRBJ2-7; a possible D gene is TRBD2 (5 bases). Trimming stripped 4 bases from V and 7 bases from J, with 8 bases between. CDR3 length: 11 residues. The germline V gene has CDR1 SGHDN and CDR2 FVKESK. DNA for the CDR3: TGTGCCAGCAGCCTCACGGGGGAGCAGTACTTC. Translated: CASSLTGEQYF.

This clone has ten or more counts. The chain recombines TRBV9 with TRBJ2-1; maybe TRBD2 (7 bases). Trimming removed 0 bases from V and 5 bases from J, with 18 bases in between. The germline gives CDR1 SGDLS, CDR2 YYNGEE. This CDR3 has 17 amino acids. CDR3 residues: CASSVVGAWGGHNEQFF. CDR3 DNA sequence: TGTGCCAGCAGCGTAGTGGGGGCTTGGGGGGGGCACAATGAGCAGTTCTTC.

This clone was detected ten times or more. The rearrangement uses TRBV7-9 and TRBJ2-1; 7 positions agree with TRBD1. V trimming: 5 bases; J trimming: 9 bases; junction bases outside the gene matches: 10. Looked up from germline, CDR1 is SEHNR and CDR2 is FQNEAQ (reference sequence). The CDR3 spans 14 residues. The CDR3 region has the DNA TGTGCCAGCAGCCCCGGCACAGGGGCGGGTGAGCAGTTCTTC. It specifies CASSPGTGAGEQFF. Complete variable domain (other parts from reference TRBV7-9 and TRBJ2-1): DTGVSQNPRHKITKRGQNVTFRCDPISEHNRLYWYRQTLGQGPEFLTYFQNEAQLEKSRLLSDRFSAERPKGSFSTLEIQRTEQGDSAMYLCASSPGTGAGEQFFGPGTRLTVL.

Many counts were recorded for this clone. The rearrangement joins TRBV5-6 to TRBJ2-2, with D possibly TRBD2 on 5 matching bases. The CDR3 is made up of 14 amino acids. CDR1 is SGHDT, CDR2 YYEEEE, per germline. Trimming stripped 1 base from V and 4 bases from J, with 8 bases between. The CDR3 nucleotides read TGTGCCAGCAGCTTGAGAGGGTTCACCGGGGAGCTGTTTTTT. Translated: CASSLRGFTGELFF.

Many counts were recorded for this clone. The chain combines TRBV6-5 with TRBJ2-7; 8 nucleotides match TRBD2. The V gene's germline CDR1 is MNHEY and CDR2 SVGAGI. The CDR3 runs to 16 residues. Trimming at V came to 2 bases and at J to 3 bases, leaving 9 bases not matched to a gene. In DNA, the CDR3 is TGTGCCAGCAGTTACACCCCGGGAGGGGGGTACTACGAGCAGTACTTC. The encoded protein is CASSYTPGGGYYEQYF.

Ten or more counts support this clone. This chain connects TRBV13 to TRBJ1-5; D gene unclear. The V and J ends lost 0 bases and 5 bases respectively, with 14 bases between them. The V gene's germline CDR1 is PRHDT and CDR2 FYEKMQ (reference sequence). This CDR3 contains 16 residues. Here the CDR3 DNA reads TGTGCCAGCAGCTTAGGCCGGGCGGAGGGAGATCAGCCCCAGCATTTT. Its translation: CASSLGRAEGDQPQHF.

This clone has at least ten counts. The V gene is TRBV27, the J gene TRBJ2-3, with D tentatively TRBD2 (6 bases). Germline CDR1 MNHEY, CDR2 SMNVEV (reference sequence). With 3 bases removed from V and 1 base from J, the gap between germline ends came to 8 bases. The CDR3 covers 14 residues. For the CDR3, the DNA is TGTGCCAGCAGTTTTGGAGGGGGCACAGATACGCAGTATTTT. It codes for CASSFGGGTDTQYF.

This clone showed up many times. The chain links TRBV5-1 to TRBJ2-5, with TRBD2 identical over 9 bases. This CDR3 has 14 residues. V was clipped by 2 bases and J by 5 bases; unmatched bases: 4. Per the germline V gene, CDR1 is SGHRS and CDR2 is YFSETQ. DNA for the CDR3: TGCGCCAGCAGCTTTAGCGGGAGTATCGAGACCCAGTACTTC. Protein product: CASSFSGSIETQYF.

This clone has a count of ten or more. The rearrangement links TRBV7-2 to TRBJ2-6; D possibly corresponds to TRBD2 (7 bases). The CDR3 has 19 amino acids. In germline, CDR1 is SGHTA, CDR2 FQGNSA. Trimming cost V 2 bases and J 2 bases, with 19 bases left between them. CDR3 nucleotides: TGTGCCAGCAGCTTATGGTCTCCGCGGGGGCAGGCTGGGGCCAACGTCCTGACTTTC. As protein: CASSLWSPRGQAGANVLTF. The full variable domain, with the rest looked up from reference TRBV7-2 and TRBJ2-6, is GAGVSQSPSNKVTEKGKDVELRCDPISGHTALYWYRQSLGQGLEFLIYFQGNSAPDKSGLPSDRFSAERTGGSVSTLTIQRTQQEDSAVYLCASSLWSPRGQAGANVLTFGAGSRLTVL.

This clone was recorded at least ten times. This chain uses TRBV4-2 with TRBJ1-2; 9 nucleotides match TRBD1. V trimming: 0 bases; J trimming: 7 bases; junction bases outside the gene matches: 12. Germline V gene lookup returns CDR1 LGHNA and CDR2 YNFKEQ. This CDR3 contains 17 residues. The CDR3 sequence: CASSQDPRGTGIFGYTF. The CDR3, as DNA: TGTGCCAGCAGCCAAGACCCCAGGGGGACAGGGATTTTTGGCTACACCTTC.

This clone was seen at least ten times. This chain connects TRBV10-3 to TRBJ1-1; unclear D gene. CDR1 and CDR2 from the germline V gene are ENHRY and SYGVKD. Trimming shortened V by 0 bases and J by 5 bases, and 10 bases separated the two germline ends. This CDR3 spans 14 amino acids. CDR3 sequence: CAISESGRGTEAFF. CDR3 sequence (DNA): TGTGCCATCAGTGAGTCAGGCCGAGGGACTGAAGCTTTCTTT.

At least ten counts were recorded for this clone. The CDR3 spells CALGLAGGYEQFF. CDR3 nucleotide sequence: TGTGCCTTGGGACTAGCGGGAGGTTATGAGCAGTTCTTC. The rearrangement links TRBV2 to TRBJ2-1, with TRBD2 identical over 15 bases. Looked up from germline, CDR1 is SNHLY and CDR2 is FYNNEI. This CDR3 spans 13 amino acids. Trimming cost V 11 bases and J 8 bases; bases outside gene matches: 4. Filled out from reference TRBV2 and TRBJ2-1, the complete variable domain reads EPEVTQTPSHQVTQMGQEVILRCVPISNHLYFYWYRQILGQKVEFLVSFYNNEISEKSEIFDDQFSVERPDGSNFTLKIRSTKLEDSAMYFCALGLAGGYEQFFGPGTRLTVL.

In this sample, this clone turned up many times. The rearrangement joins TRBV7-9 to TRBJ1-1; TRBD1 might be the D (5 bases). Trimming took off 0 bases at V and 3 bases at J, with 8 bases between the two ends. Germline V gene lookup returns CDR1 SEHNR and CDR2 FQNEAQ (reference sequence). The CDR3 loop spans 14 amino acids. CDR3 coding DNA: TGTGCCAGCAGCTTAGCGCCAGGGTACACTGAAGCTTTCTTT. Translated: CASSLAPGYTEAFF.

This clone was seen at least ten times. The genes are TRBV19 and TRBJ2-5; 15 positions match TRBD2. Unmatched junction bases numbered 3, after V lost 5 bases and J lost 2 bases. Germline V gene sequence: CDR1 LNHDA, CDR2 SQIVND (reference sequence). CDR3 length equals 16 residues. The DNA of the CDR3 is TGTGCCAGTAGTCCGGGACTAGCGGGAGGACAAGAGACCCAGTACTTC. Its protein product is CASSPGLAGGQETQYF.

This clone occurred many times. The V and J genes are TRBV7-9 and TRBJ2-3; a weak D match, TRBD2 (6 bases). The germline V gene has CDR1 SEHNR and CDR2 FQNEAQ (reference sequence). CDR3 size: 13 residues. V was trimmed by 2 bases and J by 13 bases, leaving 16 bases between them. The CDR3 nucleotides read TGTGCCAGCAGCTTAACGGGCGGGGCAGGCAAGTATTTT. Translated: CASSLTGGAGKYF. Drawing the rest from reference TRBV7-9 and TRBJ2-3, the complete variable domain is DTGVSQNPRHKITKRGQNVTFRCDPISEHNRLYWYRQTLGQGPEFLTYFQNEAQLEKSRLLSDRFSAERPKGSFSTLEIQRTEQGDSAMYLCASSLTGGAGKYFGPGTRLTVL.

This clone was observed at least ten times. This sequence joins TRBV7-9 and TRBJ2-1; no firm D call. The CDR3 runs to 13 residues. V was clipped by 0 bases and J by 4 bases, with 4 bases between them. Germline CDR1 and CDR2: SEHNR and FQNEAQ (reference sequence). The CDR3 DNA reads TGTGCCAGCAGCTTAGCTGCGTACAATGAGCAGTTCTTC. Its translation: CASSLAAYNEQFF.

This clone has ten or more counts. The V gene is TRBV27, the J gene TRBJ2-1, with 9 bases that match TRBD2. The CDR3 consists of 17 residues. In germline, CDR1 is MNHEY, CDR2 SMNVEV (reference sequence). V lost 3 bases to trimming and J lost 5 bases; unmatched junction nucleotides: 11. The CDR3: CASSFPSPIAGDNEQFF. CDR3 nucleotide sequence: TGTGCCAGCAGTTTCCCCAGCCCCATAGCGGGAGACAATGAGCAGTTCTTC.

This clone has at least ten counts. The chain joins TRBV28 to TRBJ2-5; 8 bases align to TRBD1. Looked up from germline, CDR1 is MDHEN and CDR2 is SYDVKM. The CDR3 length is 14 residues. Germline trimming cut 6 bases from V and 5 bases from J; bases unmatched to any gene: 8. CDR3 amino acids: CASREETGGETQYF. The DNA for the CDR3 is TGTGCCAGCAGGGAAGAAACAGGGGGGGAGACCCAGTACTTC.

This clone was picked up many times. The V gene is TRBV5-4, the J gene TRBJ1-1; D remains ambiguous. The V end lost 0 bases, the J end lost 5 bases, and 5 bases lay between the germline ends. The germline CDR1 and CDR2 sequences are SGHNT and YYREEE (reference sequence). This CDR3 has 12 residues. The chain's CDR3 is CASSLEQTEAFF. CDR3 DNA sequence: TGTGCCAGCAGCTTGGAACAGACTGAAGCTTTCTTT.

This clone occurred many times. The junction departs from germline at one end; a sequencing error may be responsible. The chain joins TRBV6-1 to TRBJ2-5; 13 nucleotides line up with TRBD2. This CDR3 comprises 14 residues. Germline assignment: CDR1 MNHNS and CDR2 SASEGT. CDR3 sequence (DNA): TGTGCCAGCAGTGAAGGTCTTCCACTAGCGGGAGGGAACTTC. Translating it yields CASSEGLPLAGGNF.

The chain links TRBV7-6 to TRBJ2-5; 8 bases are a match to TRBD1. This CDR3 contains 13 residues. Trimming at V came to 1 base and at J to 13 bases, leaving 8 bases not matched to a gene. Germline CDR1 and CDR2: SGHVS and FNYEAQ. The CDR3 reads CASSLDRGTLAYF. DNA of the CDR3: TGTGCCAGCAGCTTAGACAGGGGGACTCTGGCGTACTTC.

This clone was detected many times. The CDR3 nucleotides are TGTGCCAGCAGCTTGGAGGGGACAGGAGGAAACACCATATATTTT. This gives the protein CASSLEGTGGNTIYF. This chain joins TRBV5-5 and TRBJ1-3; 8 nucleotides agree with TRBD1. The CDR3 length is 15 residues. V was pared by 0 bases and J by 4 bases, with 3 bases of the junction left unmatched. Germline CDR1 and CDR2: SGHKS and YYEKEE (reference sequence).

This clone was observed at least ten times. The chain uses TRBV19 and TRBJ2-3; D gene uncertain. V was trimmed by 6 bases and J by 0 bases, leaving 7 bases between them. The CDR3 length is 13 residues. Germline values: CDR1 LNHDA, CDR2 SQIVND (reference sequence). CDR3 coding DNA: TGTGCCAGTAGGAGCGTAAGCACAGATACGCAGTATTTT. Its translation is CASRSVSTDTQYF.

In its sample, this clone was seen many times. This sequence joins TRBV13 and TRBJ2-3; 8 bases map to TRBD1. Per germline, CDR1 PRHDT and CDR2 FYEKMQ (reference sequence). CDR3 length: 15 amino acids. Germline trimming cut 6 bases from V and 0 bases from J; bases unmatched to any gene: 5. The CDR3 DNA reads TGTGCCAGCAGAGCGACAGGGGTTAGCACAGATACGCAGTATTTT. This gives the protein CASRATGVSTDTQYF.

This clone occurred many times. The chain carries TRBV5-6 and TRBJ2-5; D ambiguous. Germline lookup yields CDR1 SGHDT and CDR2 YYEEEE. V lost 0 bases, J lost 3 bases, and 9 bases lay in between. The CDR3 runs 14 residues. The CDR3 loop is CASSLVPHEETQYF. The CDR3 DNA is TGTGCCAGCAGCTTGGTCCCCCATGAAGAGACCCAGTACTTC. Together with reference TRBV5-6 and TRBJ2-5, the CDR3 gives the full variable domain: DAGVTQSPTHLIKTRGQQVTLRCSPKSGHDTVSWYQQALGQGPQFIFQYYEEEERQRGNFPDRFSGHQFPNYSSELNVNALLLGDSALYLCASSLVPHEETQYFGPGTRLLVL.

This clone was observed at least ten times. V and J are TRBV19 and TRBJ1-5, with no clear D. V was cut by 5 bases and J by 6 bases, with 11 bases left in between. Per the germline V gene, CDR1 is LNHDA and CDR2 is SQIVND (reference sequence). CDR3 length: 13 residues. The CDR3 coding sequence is TGTGCCAGTAGTTTTCAGGAAAGTCAGCCCCAGCATTTT. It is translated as CASSFQESQPQHF.